These T cell receptor beta chains were read from a single sample in a study of blood T cells in healthy people across ages. One entry per CDR3 protein results from TCRdb running MiXCR on the 5' RACE reads. The data show roughly 1,300,000 distinct CDR3 sequences, almost 60% seen once. Sequencing input: blood. The receptors shown here come from a man younger than 35 in good health. Both conserved end residues are part of each CDR3. D genes are given only for firm matches. Rows give clone size only sometimes, using once, few, many, or a class for an expanded clone.

d_call,clone_size,j_call,v_call,cdr3_aa,cdr3_nt
-,-,TRBJ2-3,TRBV2,CASSDSGGPYLYTQYF,TGTGCCAGCAGTGACTCCGGGGGCCCCTACTTGTATACGCAGTATTTT
-,-,TRBJ1-1,TRBV27,CASSLYNDPAGEAFF,TGTGCCAGCAGTTTATACAATGACCCGGCGGGGGAAGCTTTCTTT
-,-,TRBJ2-1,TRBV20-1,CSETRGSGLGNEQFF,TGCAGTGAAACCAGGGGTAGCGGGTTGGGCAATGAGCAGTTCTTC
-,-,TRBJ2-6,TRBV20-1,CSASGPASGANVLTF,TGCAGTGCTAGTGGTCCGGCTTCTGGGGCCAACGTCCTGACTTTC
TRBD2,-,TRBJ2-3,TRBV20-1,CSARDTSGRVGWDTQYF,TGCAGTGCTAGAGATACTAGCGGGAGGGTCGGTTGGGATACGCAGTATTTT
-,-,TRBJ1-2,TRBV2,CASSEPRRVGALTNYGYTF,TGTGCCAGCAGTGAACCCAGACGGGTAGGGGCCCTTACTAACTATGGCTACACCTTC
TRBD1,-,TRBJ2-5,TRBV4-1,CASSPLADRDSETQYF,TGCGCCAGCAGCCCCTTAGCGGACAGGGATTCGGAGACCCAGTACTTC
TRBD1,-,TRBJ1-2,TRBV18,CASGTGTGGYTF,TGTGCCAGCGGGACAGGTACTGGTGGCTACACCTTC
-,-,TRBJ2-7,TRBV28,CASSLLQELSYEQYF,TGTGCCAGCAGTTTATTACAGGAGCTGTCCTACGAGCAGTACTTC
-,once,TRBJ2-7,TRBV6-2/TRBV6-3,CASSYFTSSSYEQYF,TGTGCCAGCAGTTACTTCACCTCGAGCTCCTACGAGCAGTACTTC
TRBD2,few,TRBJ2-3,TRBV4-1,CASSRLAGGQSDTQYF,TGCGCCAGCAGCCGACTAGCGGGGGGACAATCAGATACGCAGTATTTT
-,-,TRBJ2-1,TRBV4-3,CASSQRWGESNEQFF,TGCGCCAGCAGCCAAAGGTGGGGGGAAAGCAATGAGCAGTTCTTC
-,-,TRBJ2-5,TRBV10-3,CAISGSPKQETQYF,TGTGCCATCAGTGGGTCTCCCAAACAAGAGACCCAGTACTTC
TRBD2,-,TRBJ2-1,TRBV15,CATRQGGTSSYEQFF,TGTGCCACCAGACAGGGCGGGACTAGTAGTTATGAGCAGTTCTTC
TRBD1,-,TRBJ2-7,TRBV27,CASSLTQGVFYEQYF,TGTGCCAGCAGTTTAACACAGGGGGTGTTCTACGAGCAGTACTTC
TRBD2,-,TRBJ2-3,TRBV20-1,CSAGTSLSGDTQYF,TGCAGTGCTGGGACTAGCTTGTCGGGAGATACGCAGTATTTT
-,few,TRBJ2-1,TRBV4-1,CASSQLYSISYNEQFF,TGCGCCAGCAGCCAACTATACTCAATTTCCTACAATGAGCAGTTCTTC
-,-,TRBJ2-7,TRBV11-2,CASSLVATVSYEQYF,TGTGCCAGCAGCTTAGTGGCGACGGTCTCCTACGAGCAGTACTTC
-,-,TRBJ2-1,TRBV27,CASSFAGQNNEQFF,TGTGCCAGCAGTTTCGCGGGACAGAACAATGAGCAGTTCTTC
TRBD2,-,TRBJ2-5,TRBV7-9,CASSFRTSGKEYQETQYF,TGTGCCAGCAGCTTTCGAACTAGCGGAAAAGAGTACCAAGAGACCCAGTACTTC
-,few,TRBJ1-5,TRBV28,CASSLGRDNQPQHF,TGTGCCTCGTCCCTGGGGAGGGACAATCAGCCCCAGCATTTT
-,-,TRBJ2-5,TRBV7-9,CASRATEFQETQYF,TGTGCCAGCAGAGCGACTGAGTTCCAAGAGACCCAGTACTTC
-,-,TRBJ2-2,TRBV25-1,CASSEAGLWELFF,TGTGCCAGCAGTGAGGCGGGCCTCTGGGAGCTGTTTTTT
-,-,TRBJ1-2,TRBV12-3/TRBV12-4,CASSPGDRVNYGYTF,TGTGCCAGCAGTCCGGGTGACAGAGTTAACTATGGCTACACCTTC
-,-,TRBJ2-7,TRBV2,CASSASRLGYEQYF,TGTGCCAGCAGTGCTAGTAGGTTGGGTTACGAGCAGTACTTC
-,-,TRBJ2-4,TRBV4-3,CASSQDPGGIGNIQYF,TGCGCCAGCAGCCAAGATCCGGGTGGGATCGGAAACATTCAGTACTTC
-,-,TRBJ2-1,TRBV5-1,CASSAPGTVEQFF,TGCGCCAGCAGCGCTCCGGGGACCGTTGAGCAGTTCTTC
-,-,TRBJ2-5,TRBV25-1,CASSRGVGETQYF,TGTGCCAGCAGCAGGGGGGTTGGCGAGACCCAGTACTTC
-,few,TRBJ1-1,TRBV10-3,CAIRGDGMNTEAFF,TGTGCCATTAGGGGTGATGGGATGAACACTGAAGCTTTCTTT
TRBD1,-,TRBJ2-1,TRBV25-1,CASSTRDSTYNEQFF,TGTGCCAGCAGTACTCGGGACAGTACCTACAATGAGCAGTTCTTC
TRBD1,-,TRBJ2-7,TRBV5-1,CASSFGTGRPTDEQYF,TGCGCCAGCAGCTTTGGGACAGGGAGACCTACCGACGAGCAGTACTTC
TRBD1,-,TRBJ1-5,TRBV20-1,CSAIGGQGMRNQPQHF,TGCAGTGCTATCGGGGGACAGGGGATGCGCAATCAGCCCCAGCATTTT
TRBD2,-,TRBJ2-5,TRBV30,CAWSRPAGVNEQYF,TGTGCCTGGAGTAGGCCAGCGGGAGTTAATGAGCAGTACTTC
TRBD2,-,TRBJ2-3,TRBV28,CASSLTSGKGATQYF,TGTGCCAGCAGTTTAACTAGCGGGAAGGGCGCTACGCAGTATTTT
-,once,TRBJ2-1,TRBV4-1,CASSQDKDEQFF,TGCGCCAGCAGCCAAGATAAGGATGAGCAGTTCTTC
-,-,TRBJ1-2,TRBV7-9,CASSLADRIVDDYTF,TGTGCCAGCAGCTTAGCAGACAGGATCGTGGATGACTACACCTTC
-,-,TRBJ2-2,TRBV14,CASSQVVGTGELFF,TGTGCCAGCAGCCAAGTTGTCGGGACCGGGGAGCTGTTTTTT
-,-,TRBJ1-2,TRBV7-2,CASSLRGRGESYGYTF,TGTGCCAGCAGCCTTAGGGGACGGGGTGAGTCCTATGGCTACACCTTC
TRBD2,-,TRBJ2-3,TRBV12-3/TRBV12-4,CASSYGTSGASTDTQYF,TGTGCCAGCAGTTATGGGACTAGCGGGGCGAGCACAGATACGCAGTATTTT
-,-,TRBJ1-4,TRBV20-1,CSASRRLLGEKLFF,TGCAGTGCTAGTCGGCGGCTTTTAGGGGAAAAACTGTTTTTT
-,-,TRBJ2-7,TRBV9,CASSVESLGASYEQYF,TGTGCCAGCAGCGTAGAGTCATTGGGTGCCTCCTACGAGCAGTACTTC
-,few,TRBJ1-2,TRBV27,CASSFSRPGTAIGYGYTF,TGTGCCAGCAGTTTCTCCAGGCCGGGGACGGCAATTGGCTATGGCTACACCTTC
-,few,TRBJ1-4,TRBV4-1,CASSQARELEKLFF,TGCGCCAGCAGCCAGGCCAGGGAACTGGAAAAACTGTTTTTT
-,-,TRBJ2-1,TRBV3-1,CASSFLESGHEQFF,TGTGCCAGCAGCTTCCTAGAGTCGGGCCATGAGCAGTTCTTC
-,few,TRBJ2-4,TRBV29-1,CSVEGSSYREYIQYF,TGCAGCGTTGAAGGATCGTCCTACAGGGAATACATTCAGTACTTC
TRBD1,once,TRBJ1-2,TRBV6-5,CASSRDRARYGYTF,TGCGCCAGCAGCCGAGACAGGGCCCGCTATGGCTACACCTTC
-,-,TRBJ2-7,TRBV18,CASSPLDTPYEQYF,TGTGCCAGCTCACCATTAGACACACCATACGAGCAGTACTTC
-,once,TRBJ2-7,TRBV6-6,CASSSPLSPPWEQYF,TGTGCCAGCAGTTCCCCGCTCTCCCCACCGTGGGAGCAGTACTTC
-,few,TRBJ1-1,TRBV12-3/TRBV12-4,CASSLNSEAFF,TGTGCCAGCAGTTTAAATAGTGAAGCTTTCTTT
TRBD1,-,TRBJ1-1,TRBV7-2,CASSFRDRGGAFF,TGTGCCAGCAGCTTCCGGGACAGGGGTGGAGCTTTCTTT
TRBD2,-,TRBJ2-1,TRBV25-1,CASSEGGRGLAGSRNEQFF,TGTGCCAGCAGTGAAGGGGGACGAGGACTAGCGGGGAGTCGAAATGAGCAGTTCTTC
-,-,TRBJ1-5,TRBV6-5,CASSNGTYRRPQHF,TGTGCCAGCAGCAACGGGACTTACAGACGGCCCCAGCATTTT
TRBD1,-,TRBJ2-3,TRBV29-1,CSVEGQGANTQYF,TGCAGCGTTGAAGGGCAGGGGGCAAATACGCAGTATTTT
-,few,TRBJ2-1,TRBV10-3,CAISALRSSYEQFF,TGTGCCATCAGTGCTCTGAGAAGCTCCTACGAGCAGTTCTTC
-,few,TRBJ1-6,TRBV6-2/TRBV6-3,CASGPGLDRYNSPLHF,TGTGCCAGCGGTCCCGGACTTGACAGATATAATTCACCCCTCCACTTT
TRBD2,-,TRBJ2-5,TRBV29-1,CSTLPPLAGVFQETQYF,TGCAGCACCCTACCCCCTCTAGCGGGAGTTTTCCAAGAGACCCAGTACTTC
TRBD1,few,TRBJ2-4,TRBV7-9,CASSRTRGTIQYF,TGTGCCAGCAGCCGAACCAGGGGGACCATTCAGTACTTC
-,-,TRBJ1-6,TRBV2,CASSVGRQANNSPLHF,TGTGCCAGCAGTGTGGGGCGACAGGCGAATAATTCACCCCTCCACTTT
TRBD2,-,TRBJ2-7,TRBV2,CASSIGLAGTEQYF,TGTGCCAGCAGTATTGGACTAGCGGGAACCGAGCAGTACTTC